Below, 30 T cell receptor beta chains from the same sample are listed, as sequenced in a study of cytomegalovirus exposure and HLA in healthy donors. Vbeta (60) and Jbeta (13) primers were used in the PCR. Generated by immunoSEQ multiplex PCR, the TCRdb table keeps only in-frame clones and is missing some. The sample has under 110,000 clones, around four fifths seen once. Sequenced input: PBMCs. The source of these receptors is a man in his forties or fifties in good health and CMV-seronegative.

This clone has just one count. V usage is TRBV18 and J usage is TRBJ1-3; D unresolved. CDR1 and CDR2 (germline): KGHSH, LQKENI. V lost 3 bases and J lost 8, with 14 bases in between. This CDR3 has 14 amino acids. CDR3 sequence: CASSPVVTQDTIYF. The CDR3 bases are TGTGCCAGCTCACCCGTGGTGACGCAGGACACCATATATTTT.

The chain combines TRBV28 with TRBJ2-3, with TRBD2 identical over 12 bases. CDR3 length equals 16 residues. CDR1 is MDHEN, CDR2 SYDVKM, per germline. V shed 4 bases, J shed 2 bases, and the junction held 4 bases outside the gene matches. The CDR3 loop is CASSSTSGGPTDTQYF. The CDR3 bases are TGTGCCAGCAGTTCGACTAGCGGGGGACCCACAGATACGCAGTATTTT.

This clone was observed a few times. CDR3 protein: CASGSTGTGGLNTGELFF. CDR3 nucleotide sequence: TGTGCTAGTGGTTCCACCGGGACAGGGGGCCTAAACACCGGGGAGCTGTTTTTT. J is TRBJ2-2 and V is TRBV12-5; 12 bases map to TRBD1. Trimming at V came to 4 bases and at J to 2 bases, leaving 8 bases not matched to a gene. The CDR3 length is 18 residues. Germline CDR1 is LGHNT and CDR2 is FRNRAP.

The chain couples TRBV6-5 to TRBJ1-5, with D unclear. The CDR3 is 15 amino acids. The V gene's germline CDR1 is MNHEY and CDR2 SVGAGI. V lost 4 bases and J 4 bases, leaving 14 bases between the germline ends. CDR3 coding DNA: TGTGCCAGCAGTTCCCGGGTGGGAGGGAATCAGCCCCAGCATTTT. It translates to CASSSRVGGNQPQHF.

CDR3 in amino acids: CASSSLLGTEETQYF. Written as DNA, the CDR3 is TGTGCCAGCAGCTCACTATTAGGGACAGAAGAGACCCAGTACTTC. V and J are TRBV11-2 and TRBJ2-5; 7 nucleotides align to TRBD1. After removal of 4 bases from V and 3 bases from J, the junction contained 8 bases not matched to a gene. This CDR3 has 15 amino acids. CDR1 is SGHAT and CDR2 is FQNNGV in the germline V gene.

CDR3 in DNA: TGTGCCAGCTCACCGGACAGGGTAAATTCACCCCTCCACTTT. Its protein is CASSPDRVNSPLHF. J is TRBJ1-6 and V is TRBV18, with 8 bases fitting TRBD1. Germline V gene lookup returns CDR1 KGHSH and CDR2 LQKENI. Germline trimming cut 3 bases from V and 7 bases from J; bases unmatched to any gene: 2. CDR3 size: 14 residues.

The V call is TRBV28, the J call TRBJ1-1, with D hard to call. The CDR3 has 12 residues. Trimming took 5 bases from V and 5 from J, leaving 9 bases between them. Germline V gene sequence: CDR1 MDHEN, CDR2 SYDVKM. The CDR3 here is CASSQRETEAFF. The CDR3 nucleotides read TGTGCCAGCAGTCAGCGAGAAACTGAAGCTTTCTTT.

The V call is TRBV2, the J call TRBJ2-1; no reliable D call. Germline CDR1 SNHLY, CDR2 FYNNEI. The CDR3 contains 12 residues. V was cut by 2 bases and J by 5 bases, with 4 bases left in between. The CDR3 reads CASSESDNEQFF. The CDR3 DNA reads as TGTGCCAGCAGTGAATCAGACAATGAGCAGTTCTTC.

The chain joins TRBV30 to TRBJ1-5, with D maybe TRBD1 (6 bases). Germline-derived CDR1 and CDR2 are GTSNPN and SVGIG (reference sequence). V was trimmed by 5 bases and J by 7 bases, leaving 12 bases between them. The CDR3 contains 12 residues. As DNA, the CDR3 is TGTGCCTGGGGAGGGGGGGAACAGCCCCAGCATTTT. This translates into CAWGGGEQPQHF.

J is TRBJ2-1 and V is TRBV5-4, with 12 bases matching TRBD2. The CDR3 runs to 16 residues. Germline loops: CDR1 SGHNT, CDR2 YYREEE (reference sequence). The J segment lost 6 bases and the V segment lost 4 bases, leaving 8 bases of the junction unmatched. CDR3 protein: CASSQDPSGGANEQFF. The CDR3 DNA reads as TGTGCCAGCAGCCAAGATCCTAGCGGGGGGGCCAATGAGCAGTTCTTC.

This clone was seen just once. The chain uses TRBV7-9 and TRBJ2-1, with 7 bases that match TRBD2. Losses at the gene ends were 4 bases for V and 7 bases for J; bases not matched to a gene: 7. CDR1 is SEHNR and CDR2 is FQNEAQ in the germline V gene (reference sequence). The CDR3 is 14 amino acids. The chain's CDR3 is CASSSWTSWNEQFF. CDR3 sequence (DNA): TGTGCCAGCAGCTCTTGGACTAGTTGGAATGAGCAGTTCTTC.

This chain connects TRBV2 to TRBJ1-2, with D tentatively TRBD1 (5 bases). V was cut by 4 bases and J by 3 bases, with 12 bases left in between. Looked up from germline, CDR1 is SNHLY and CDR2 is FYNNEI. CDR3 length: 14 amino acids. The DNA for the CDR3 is TGTGCCAGCAGTGTGGGAGGGGACCACTATGGCTACACCTTC. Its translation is CASSVGGDHYGYTF. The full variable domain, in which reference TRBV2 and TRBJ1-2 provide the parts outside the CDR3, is EPEVTQTPSHQVTQMGQEVILRCVPISNHLYFYWYRQILGQKVEFLVSFYNNEISEKSEIFDDQFSVERPDGSNFTLKIRSTKLEDSAMYFCASSVGGDHYGYTFGSGTRLTVV.

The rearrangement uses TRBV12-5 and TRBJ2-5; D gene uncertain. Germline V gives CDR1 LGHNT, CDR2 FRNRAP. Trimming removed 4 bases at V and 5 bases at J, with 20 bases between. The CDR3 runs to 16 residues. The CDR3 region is CASGSQRSLHPETQYF. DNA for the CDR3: TGTGCTAGTGGTTCCCAAAGGAGCCTCCATCCGGAGACCCAGTACTTC.

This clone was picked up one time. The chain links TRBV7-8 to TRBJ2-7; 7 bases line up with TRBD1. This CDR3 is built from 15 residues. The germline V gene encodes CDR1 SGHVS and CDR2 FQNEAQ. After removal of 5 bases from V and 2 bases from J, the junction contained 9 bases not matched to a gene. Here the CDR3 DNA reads TGTGCCAGCAGCAAGACGACAGGGTCTCCCTACGAGCAGTACTTC. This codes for CASSKTTGSPYEQYF.

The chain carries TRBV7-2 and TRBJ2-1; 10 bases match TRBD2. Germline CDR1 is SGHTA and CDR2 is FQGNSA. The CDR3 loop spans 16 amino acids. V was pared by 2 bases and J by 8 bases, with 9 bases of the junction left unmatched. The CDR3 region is CASSLWASGGSYEQFF. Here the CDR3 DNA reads TGTGCCAGCAGCTTATGGGCTAGCGGGGGAAGTTATGAGCAGTTCTTC.

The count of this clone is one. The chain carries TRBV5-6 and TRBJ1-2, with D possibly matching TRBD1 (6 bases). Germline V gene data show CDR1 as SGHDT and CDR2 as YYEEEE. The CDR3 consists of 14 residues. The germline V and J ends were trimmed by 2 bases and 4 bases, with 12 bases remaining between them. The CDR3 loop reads CASSFRDILYGYTF. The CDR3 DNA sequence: TGTGCCAGCAGCTTTAGGGACATCCTCTATGGCTACACCTTC.

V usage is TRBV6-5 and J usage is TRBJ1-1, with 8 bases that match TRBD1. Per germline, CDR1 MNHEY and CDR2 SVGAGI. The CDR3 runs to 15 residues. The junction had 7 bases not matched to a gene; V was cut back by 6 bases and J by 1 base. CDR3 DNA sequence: TGTGCCAGCAGAATACAGGGGGGGAGGAACACTGAAGCTTTCTTT. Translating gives CASRIQGGRNTEAFF.

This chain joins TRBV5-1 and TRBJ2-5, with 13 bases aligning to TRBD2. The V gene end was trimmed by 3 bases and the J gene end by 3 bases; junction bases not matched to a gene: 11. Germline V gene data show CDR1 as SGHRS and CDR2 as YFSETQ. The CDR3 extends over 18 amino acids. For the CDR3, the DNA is TGCGCCAGCAGCTGGGGACTAGCGGGGCCACCAGCGGAAGAGACCCAGTACTTC. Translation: CASSWGLAGPPAEETQYF.

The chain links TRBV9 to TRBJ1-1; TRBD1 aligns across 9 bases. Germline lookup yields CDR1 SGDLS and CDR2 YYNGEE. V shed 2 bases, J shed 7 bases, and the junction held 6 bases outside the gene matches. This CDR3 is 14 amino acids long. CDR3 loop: CASSVTGGADEAFF. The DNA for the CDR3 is TGTGCCAGCAGCGTTACAGGGGGCGCCGATGAAGCTTTCTTT. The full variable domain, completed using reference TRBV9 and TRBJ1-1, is DSGVTQTPKHLITATGQRVTLRCSPRSGDLSVYWYQQSLDQGLQFLIQYYNGEERAKGNILERFSAQQFPDLHSELNLSSLELGDSALYFCASSVTGGADEAFFGQGTRLTVV.

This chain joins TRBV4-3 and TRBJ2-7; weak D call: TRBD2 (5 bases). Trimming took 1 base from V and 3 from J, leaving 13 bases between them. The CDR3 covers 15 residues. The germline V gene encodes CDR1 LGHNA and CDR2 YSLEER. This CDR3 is CASSQGYRGVYEQYF. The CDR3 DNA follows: TGCGCCAGCAGCCAAGGATATCGGGGTGTCTACGAGCAGTACTTC.

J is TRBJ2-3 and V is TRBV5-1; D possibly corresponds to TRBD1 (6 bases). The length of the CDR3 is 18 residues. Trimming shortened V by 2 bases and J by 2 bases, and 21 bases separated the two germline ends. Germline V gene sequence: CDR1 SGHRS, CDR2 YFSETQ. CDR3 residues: CASSLPKQGVSNTDTQYF. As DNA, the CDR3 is TGCGCCAGCAGCTTACCAAAACAGGGAGTTTCTAACACAGATACGCAGTATTTT.

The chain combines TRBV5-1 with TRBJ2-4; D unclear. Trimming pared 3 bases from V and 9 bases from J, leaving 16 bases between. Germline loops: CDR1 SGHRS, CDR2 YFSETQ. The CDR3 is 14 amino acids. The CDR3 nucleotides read TGCGCCAGCAGCTCCCCCGACGGAGAAAGCATTCAGTACTTC. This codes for CASSSPDGESIQYF.

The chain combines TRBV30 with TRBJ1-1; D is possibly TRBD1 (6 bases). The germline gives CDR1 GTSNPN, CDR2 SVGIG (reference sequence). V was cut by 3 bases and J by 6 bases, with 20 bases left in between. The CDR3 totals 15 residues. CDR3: CAWSTGPAFVAEAFF. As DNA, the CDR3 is TGTGCCTGGAGCACAGGGCCAGCGTTTGTGGCTGAAGCTTTCTTT.

The chain's CDR3 is CASSYRDKDSPLHF. The CDR3 coding sequence is TGTGCCAGCAGTTACCGGGACAAGGATTCACCCCTCCACTTT. J is TRBJ1-6 and V is TRBV6-5, with TRBD1 as a possible D gene (6 bases). Trimming shortened V by 2 bases and J by 8 bases, and 10 bases separated the two germline ends. Germline CDR1 MNHEY, CDR2 SVGAGI. This CDR3 comprises 14 residues.

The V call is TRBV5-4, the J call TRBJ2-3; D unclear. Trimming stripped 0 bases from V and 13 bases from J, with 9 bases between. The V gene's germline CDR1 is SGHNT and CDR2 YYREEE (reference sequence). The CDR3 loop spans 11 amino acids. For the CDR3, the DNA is TGTGCCAGCAGCTTGGGGCCCTTCGAGTATTTT. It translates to CASSLGPFEYF. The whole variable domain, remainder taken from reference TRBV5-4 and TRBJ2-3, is ETGVTQSPTHLIKTRGQQVTLRCSSQSGHNTVSWYQQALGQGPQFIFQYYREEENGRGNFPPRFSGLQFPNYSSELNVNALELDDSALYLCASSLGPFEYFGPGTRLTVL.

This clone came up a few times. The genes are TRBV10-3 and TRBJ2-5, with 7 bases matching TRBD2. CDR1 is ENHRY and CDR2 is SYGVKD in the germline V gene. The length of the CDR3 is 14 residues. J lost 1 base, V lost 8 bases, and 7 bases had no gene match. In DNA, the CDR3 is TGTGCCATCGGGGCGGGACTATCCCAAGAGACCCAGTACTTC. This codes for CAIGAGLSQETQYF.

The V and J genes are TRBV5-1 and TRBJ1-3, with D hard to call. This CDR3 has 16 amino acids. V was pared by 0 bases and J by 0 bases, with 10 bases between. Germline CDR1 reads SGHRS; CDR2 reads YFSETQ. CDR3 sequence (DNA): TGCGCCAGCAGCTTGGACAACCCTGGCTCTGGAAACACCATATATTTT. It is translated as CASSLDNPGSGNTIYF.

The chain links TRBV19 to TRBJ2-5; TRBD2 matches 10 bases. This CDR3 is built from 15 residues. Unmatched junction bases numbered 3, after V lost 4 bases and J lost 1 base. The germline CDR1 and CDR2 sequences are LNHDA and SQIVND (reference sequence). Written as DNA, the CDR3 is TGTGCCAGTAGTAGACTAGCGGGTCCCCAAGAGACCCAGTACTTC. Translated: CASSRLAGPQETQYF.

CDR3: CASSGGQHKETQYF. CDR3 sequence (DNA): TGTGCCAGCAGTGGGGGACAGCATAAAGAGACCCAGTACTTC. The chain recombines TRBV2 with TRBJ2-5; 7 bases align to TRBD1. Looked up from germline, CDR1 is SNHLY and CDR2 is FYNNEI. Germline trimming cut 4 bases from V and 3 bases from J; bases unmatched to any gene: 5. This CDR3 spans 14 amino acids.

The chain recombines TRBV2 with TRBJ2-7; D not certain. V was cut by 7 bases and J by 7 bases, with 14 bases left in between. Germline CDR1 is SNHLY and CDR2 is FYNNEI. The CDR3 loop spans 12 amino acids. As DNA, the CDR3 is TGTGCCAGCAACGGAATATCTCGGGAGCAGTACGTC. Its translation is CASNGISREQYV.